These 5 T cell receptor beta chains share one sample of origin, sequenced in a study of response to subunit inactivated influenza vaccine. MiXCR was run by TCRdb on the RT-PCR reads, yielding one entry per CDR3 protein. The sample has 450,000 to 700,000 distinct CDR3 sequences; approximately 15% are singletons. The sample here was PBMCs from blood, taken about 11 days after vaccination. Source of these receptors: a man between 50 and 59 years old who received an inactivated influenza vaccine.

This chain uses TRBV9 with TRBJ2-7, with D perhaps matching TRBD2 (6 bases). The CDR3 contains 14 residues. CDR1 and CDR2 (germline): SGDLS, YYNGEE. Trimming cost V 3 bases and J 3 bases, with 13 bases left between them. CDR3: CASSAPGRDYEQYF. CDR3 in DNA: TGTGCCAGCAGCGCCCCGGGGCGGGACTACGAGCAGTACTTC.

The table lists this clonotype with a few counts. V gene TRBV6-5 combines with J gene TRBJ1-2; D is undetermined. There are 12 residues in the CDR3. The germline gives CDR1 MNHEY, CDR2 SVGAGI. Trimming removed 0 bases at V and 8 bases at J, with 7 bases between. The CDR3 loop reads CASSYSGNGYTF. CDR3 coding DNA: TGTGCCAGCAGTTACTCTGGGAACGGCTACACCTTC.

A few counts support this clonotype. The rearrangement uses TRBV29-1 and TRBJ2-3; tentative D call: TRBD2 (6 bases). Trimming removed 8 bases at V and 6 bases at J, with 15 bases between. The germline CDR1 and CDR2 sequences are SQVTM and ANQGSEA. The CDR3 runs to 12 residues. The CDR3 bases are TGCAGCATTAAAGGGACTTCCGATACGCAGTATTTT. Translated, it gives CSIKGTSDTQYF.

The rearrangement links TRBV7-9 to TRBJ2-5; 9 nucleotides match TRBD1. Germline CDR1 and CDR2: SEHNR and FQNEAQ (reference sequence). This CDR3 has 15 residues. V shed 5 bases and J 4 bases; nucleotides not matched to a gene: 8. The CDR3 DNA reads as TGTGCCAGCAGCCCCGGGCTACAGGGGGCAGAGACCCAGTACTTC. Its protein product is CASSPGLQGAETQYF.

This clonotype was counted only a few times. The chain links TRBV4-1 to TRBJ2-1; TRBD1 matches at 9 bases. The CDR3 totals 15 residues. The V gene's germline CDR1 is MGHRA and CDR2 YSYEKL. Trimming at V came to 3 bases and at J to 5 bases, leaving 5 bases not matched to a gene. CDR3 residues: CASSHGTGIDNEQFF. The CDR3 DNA sequence: TGCGCCAGCAGCCACGGGACAGGGATCGACAATGAGCAGTTCTTC.